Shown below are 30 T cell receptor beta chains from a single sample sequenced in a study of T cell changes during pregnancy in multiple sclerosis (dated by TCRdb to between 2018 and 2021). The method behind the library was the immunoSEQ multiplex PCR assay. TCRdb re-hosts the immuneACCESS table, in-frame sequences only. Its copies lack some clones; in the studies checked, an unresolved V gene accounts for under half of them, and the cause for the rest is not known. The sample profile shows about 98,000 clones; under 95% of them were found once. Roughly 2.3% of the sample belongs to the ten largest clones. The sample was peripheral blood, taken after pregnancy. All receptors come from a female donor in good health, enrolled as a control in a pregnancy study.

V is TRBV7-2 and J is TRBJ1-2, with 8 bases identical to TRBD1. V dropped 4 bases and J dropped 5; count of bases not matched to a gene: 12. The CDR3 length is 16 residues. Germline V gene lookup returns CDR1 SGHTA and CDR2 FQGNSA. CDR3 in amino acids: CASSSYSGQGWYGYTF. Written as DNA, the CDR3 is TGTGCCAGCAGCTCCTATTCCGGACAGGGTTGGTATGGCTACACCTTC.

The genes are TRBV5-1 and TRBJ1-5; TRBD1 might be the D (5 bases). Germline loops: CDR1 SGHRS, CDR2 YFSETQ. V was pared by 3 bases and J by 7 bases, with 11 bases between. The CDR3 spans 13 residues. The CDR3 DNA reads TGCGCCAGCAGCTCAGGGTTGGGGCAGCCCCAGCATTTT. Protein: CASSSGLGQPQHF.

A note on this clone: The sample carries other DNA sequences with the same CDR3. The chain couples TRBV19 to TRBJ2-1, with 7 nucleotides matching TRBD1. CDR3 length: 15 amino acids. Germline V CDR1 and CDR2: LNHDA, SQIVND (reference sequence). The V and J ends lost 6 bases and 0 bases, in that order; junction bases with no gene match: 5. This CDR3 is CASRPDRSSYNEQFF. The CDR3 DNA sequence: TGTGCCAGTAGGCCGGACAGGAGCTCCTACAATGAGCAGTTCTTC. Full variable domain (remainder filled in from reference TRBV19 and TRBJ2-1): DGGITQSPKYLFRKEGQNVTLSCEQNLNHDAMYWYRQDPGQGLRLIYYSQIVNDFQKGDIAEGYSVSREKKESFPLTVTSAQKNPTAFYLCASRPDRSSYNEQFFGPGTRLTVL.

As DNA, the CDR3 is TGTGCCAGCTCACCACCGGTAGGCCATGGAGGAGATACGCAGTATTTT. Its translation is CASSPPVGHGGDTQYF. The chain uses TRBV18 and TRBJ2-3, with a tentative D call TRBD2 (5 bases). There are 16 residues in the CDR3. Germline CDR1 and CDR2: KGHSH and LQKENI. Between the trimmed V and J ends, which lost 0 bases and 5 bases, there was a span of 15 bases. Complete variable domain (other parts from reference TRBV18 and TRBJ2-3): NAGVMQNPRHLVRRRGQEARLRCSPMKGHSHVYWYRQLPEEGLKFMVYLQKENIIDESGMPKERFSAEFPKEGPSILRIQQVVRGDSAAYFCASSPPVGHGGDTQYFGPGTRLTVL.

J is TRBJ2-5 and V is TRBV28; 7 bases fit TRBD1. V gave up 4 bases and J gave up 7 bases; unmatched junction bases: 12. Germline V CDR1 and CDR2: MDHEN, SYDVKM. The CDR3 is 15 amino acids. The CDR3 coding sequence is TGTGCCAGCAGTTCCACAGGGGACGGGTCAAGGACCCAGTACTTC. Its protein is CASSSTGDGSRTQYF.

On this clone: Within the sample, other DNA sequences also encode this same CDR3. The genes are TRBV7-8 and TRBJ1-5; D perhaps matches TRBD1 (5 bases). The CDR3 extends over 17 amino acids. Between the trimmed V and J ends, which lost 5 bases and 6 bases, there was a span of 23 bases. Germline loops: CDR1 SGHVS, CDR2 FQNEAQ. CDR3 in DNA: TGTGCCAGCAGCCCGACCGGGGGGACGGGGAGAAGTCAGCCCCAGCATTTT. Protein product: CASSPTGGTGRSQPQHF.

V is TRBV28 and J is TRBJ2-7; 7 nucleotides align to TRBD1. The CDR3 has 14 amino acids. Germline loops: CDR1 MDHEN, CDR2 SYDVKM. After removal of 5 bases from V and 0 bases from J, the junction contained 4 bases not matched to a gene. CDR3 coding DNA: TGTGCCAGCAGTACCGGGGACAGCTCCTACGAGCAGTACTTC. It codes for CASSTGDSSYEQYF.

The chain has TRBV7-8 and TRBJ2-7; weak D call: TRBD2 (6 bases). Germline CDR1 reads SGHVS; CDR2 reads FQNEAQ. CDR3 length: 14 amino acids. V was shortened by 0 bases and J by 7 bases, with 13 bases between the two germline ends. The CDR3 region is CASSLAGREGEQYF. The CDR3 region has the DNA TGTGCCAGCAGCTTAGCCGGGCGGGAAGGAGAGCAGTACTTC. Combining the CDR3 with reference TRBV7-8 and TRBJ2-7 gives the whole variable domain GAGVSQSPRYKVAKRGQDVALRCDPISGHVSLFWYQQALGQGPEFLTYFQNEAQLDKSGLPSDRFFAERPEGSVSTLKIQRTQQEDSAVYLCASSLAGREGEQYFGPGTRLTVT.

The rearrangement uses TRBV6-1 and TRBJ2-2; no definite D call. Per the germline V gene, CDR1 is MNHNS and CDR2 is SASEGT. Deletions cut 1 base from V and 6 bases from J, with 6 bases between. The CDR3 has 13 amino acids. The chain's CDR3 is CASSEGASGELFF. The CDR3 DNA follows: TGTGCCAGCAGTGAAGGGGCATCCGGGGAGCTGTTTTTT.

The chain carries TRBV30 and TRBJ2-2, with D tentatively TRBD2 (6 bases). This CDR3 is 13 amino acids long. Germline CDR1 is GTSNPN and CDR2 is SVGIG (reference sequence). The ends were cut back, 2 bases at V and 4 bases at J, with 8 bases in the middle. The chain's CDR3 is CAWSTSLTGELFF. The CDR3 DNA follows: TGTGCCTGGAGTACTAGCCTCACCGGGGAGCTGTTTTTT.

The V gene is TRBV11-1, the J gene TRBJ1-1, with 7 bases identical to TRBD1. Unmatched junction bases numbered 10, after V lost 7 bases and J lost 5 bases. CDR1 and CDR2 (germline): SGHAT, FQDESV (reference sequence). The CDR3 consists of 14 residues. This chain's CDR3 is CASIPMTGKTEAFF. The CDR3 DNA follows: TGTGCCAGCATCCCTATGACAGGGAAGACTGAAGCTTTCTTT. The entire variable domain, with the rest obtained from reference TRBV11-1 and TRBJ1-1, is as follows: EAEVAQSPRYKITEKSQAVAFWCDPISGHATLYWYRQILGQGPELLVQFQDESVVDDSQLPKDRFSAERLKGVDSTLKIQPAELGDSAMYLCASIPMTGKTEAFFGQGTRLTVV.

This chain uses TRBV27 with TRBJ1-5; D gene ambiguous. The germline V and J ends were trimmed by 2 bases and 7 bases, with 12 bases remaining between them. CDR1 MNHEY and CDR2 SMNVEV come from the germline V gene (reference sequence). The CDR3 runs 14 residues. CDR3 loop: CASSLVAGSQPQHF. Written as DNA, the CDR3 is TGTGCCAGCAGTTTAGTCGCAGGATCCCAGCCCCAGCATTTT.

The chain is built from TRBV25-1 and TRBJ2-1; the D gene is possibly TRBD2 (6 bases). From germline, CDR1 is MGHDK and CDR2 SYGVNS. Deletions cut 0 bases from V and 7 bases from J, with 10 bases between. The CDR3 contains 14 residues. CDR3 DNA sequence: TGTGCCAGCAGTGAATACGGGAGTAGGAATGAGCAGTTCTTC. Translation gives CASSEYGSRNEQFF.

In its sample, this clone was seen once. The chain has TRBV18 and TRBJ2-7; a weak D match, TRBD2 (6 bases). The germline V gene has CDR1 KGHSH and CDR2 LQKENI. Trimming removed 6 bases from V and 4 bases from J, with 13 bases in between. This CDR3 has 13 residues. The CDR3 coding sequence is TGTGCCAGCTCGCAAACTGGGGGGTACGAGCAGTACTTC. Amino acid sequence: CASSQTGGYEQYF.

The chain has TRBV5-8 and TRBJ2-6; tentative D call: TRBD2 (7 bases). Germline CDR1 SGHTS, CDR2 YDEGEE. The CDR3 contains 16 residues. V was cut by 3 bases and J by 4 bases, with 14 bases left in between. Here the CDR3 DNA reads TGTGCCAGCAGCTCCAAGGGGGGGCGAGGGGCCAACGTCCTGACTTTC. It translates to CASSSKGGRGANVLTF.

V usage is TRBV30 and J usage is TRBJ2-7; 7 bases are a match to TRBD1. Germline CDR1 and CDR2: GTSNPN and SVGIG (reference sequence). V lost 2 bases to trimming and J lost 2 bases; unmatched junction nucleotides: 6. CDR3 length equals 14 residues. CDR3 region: CAWSLSTGTYEQYF. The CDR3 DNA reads TGTGCCTGGAGTCTATCGACAGGGACCTACGAGCAGTACTTC.

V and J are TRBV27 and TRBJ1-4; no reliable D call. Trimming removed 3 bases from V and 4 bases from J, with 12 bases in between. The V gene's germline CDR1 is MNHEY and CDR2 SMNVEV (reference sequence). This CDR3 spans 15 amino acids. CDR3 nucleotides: TGTGCCAGCAGTTTCTACTGGAGCAATAATGAAAAACTGTTTTTT. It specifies CASSFYWSNNEKLFF.

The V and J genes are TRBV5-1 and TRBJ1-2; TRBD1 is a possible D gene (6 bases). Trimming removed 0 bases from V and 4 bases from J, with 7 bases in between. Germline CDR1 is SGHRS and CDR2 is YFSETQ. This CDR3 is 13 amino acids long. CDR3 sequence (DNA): TGCGCCAGCAGCTTGGAACAGGGCTATGGCTACACCTTC. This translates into CASSLEQGYGYTF.

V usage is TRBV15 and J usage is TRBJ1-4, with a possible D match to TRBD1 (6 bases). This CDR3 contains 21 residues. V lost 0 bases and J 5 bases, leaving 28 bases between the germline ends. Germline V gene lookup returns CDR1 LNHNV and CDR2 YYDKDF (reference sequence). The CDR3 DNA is TGTGCCACCAGCAGAGAAATGTATTCAGGTTGGGACAAAAAGGGGAATGAAAAACTGTTTTTT. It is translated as CATSREMYSGWDKKGNEKLFF.

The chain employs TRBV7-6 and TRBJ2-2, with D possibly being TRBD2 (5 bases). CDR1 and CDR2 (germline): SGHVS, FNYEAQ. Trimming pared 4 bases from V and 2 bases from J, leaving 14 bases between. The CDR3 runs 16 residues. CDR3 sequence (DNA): TGTGCCAGCAGCTCCCTTTCAAGCGGTAACACCGGGGAGCTGTTTTTT. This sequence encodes CASSSLSSGNTGELFF. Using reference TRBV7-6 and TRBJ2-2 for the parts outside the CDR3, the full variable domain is GAGVSQSPRYKVTKRGQDVALRCDPISGHVSLYWYRQALGQGPEFLTYFNYEAQQDKSGLPNDRFSAERPEGSISTLTIQRTEQRDSAMYRCASSSLSSGNTGELFFGEGSRLTVL.

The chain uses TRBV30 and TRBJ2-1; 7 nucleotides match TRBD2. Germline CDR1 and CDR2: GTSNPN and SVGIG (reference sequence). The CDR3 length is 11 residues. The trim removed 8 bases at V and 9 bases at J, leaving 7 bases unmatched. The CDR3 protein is CARSWGGEQFF. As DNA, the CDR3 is TGTGCCCGCTCATGGGGGGGTGAGCAGTTCTTC.

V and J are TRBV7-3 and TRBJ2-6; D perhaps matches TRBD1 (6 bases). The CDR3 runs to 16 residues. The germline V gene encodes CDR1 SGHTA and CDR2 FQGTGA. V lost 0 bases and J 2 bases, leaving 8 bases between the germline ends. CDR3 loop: CASSLTGTPGANVLTF. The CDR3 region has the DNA TGTGCCAGCAGCTTAACGGGGACACCTGGGGCCAACGTCCTGACTTTC.

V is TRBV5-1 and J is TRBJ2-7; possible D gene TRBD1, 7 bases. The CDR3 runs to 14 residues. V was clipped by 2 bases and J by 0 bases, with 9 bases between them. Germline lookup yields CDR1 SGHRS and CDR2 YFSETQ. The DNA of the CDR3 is TGCGCCAGCAGCTTCCAGGGGGGCTCCTACGAGCAGTACTTC. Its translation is CASSFQGGSYEQYF.

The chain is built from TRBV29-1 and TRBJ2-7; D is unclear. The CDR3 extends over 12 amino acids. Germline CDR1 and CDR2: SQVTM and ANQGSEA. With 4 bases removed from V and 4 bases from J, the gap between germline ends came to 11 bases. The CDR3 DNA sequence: TGCAGCGTTGTGGTGGCACCATACGAGCAGTACTTC. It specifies CSVVVAPYEQYF.

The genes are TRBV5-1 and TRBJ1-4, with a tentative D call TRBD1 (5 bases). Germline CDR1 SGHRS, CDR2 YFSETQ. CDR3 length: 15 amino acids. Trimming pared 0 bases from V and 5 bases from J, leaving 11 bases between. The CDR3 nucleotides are TGCGCCAGCAGCTTGGTGGCAGGGCTCAATGAAAAACTGTTTTTT. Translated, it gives CASSLVAGLNEKLFF.

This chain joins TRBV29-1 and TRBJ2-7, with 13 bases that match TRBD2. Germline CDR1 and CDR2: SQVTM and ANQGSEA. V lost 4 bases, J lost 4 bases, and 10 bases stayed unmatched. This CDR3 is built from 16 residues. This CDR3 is CSVAGLAGTLAYEQYF. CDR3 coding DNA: TGCAGCGTTGCGGGACTAGCGGGGACCCTCGCGTACGAGCAGTACTTC.

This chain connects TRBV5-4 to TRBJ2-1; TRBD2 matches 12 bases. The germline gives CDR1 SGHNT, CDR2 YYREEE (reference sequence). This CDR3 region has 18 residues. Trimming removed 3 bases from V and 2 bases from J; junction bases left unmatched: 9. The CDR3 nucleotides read TGTGCCAGCAGCTCAAGACTAGCGGGGGCCTTTACCTACAATGAGCAGTTCTTC. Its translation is CASSSRLAGAFTYNEQFF.

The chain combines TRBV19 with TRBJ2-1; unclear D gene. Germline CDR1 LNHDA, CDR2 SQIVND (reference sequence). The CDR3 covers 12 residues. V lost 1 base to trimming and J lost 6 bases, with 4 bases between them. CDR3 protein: CASSIALNEQFF. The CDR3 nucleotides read TGTGCCAGTAGTATAGCCCTCAATGAGCAGTTCTTC.

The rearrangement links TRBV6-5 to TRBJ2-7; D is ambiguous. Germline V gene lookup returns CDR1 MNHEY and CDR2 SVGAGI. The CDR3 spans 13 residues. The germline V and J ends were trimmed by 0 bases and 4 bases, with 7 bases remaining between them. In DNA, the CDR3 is TGTGCCAGCAGTTACTCGATACGGTACGAGCAGTACTTC. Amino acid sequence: CASSYSIRYEQYF.

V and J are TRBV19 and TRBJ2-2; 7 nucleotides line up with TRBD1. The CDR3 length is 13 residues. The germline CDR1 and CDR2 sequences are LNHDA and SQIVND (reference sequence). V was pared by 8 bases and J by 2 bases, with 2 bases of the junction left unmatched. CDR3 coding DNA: TGTGCCAGTGGGACAGCTAACACCGGGGAGCTGTTTTTT. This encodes CASGTANTGELFF.